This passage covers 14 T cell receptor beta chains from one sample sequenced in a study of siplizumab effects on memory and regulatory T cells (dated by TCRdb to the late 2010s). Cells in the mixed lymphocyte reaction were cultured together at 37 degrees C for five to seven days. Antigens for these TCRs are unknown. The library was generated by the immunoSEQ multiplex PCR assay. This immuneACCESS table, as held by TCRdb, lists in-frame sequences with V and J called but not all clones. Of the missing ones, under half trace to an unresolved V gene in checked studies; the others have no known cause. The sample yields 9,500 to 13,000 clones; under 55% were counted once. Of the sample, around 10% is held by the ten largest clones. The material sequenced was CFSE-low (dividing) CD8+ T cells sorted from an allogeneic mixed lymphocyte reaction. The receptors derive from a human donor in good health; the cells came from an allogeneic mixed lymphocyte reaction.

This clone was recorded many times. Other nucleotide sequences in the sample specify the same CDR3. The CDR3: CASAGANYGYTF. The CDR3 bases are TGTGCCAGCGCGGGGGCTAACTATGGCTACACCTTC. The V call is TRBV7-9, the J call TRBJ1-2; possible D gene TRBD1, 5 bases. CDR1 is SEHNR and CDR2 is FQNEAQ in the germline V gene (reference sequence). The CDR3 has 12 residues. V lost 8 bases, J lost 0 bases, and 7 bases lay in between.

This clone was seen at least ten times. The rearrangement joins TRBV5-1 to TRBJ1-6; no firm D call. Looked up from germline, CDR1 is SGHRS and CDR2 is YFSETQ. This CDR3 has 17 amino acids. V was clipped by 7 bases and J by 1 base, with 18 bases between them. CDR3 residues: CASFPVEGRSYNSPLHF. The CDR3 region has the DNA TGCGCCAGCTTCCCGGTGGAGGGTAGATCCTATAATTCACCCCTCCACTTT.

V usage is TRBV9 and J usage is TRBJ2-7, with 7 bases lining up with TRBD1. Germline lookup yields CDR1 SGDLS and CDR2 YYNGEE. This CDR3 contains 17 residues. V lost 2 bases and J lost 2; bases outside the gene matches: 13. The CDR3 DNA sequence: TGTGCCAGCAGCGTTTTTTTAGGGGGCGGTAAACCCTACGAGCAGTACTTC. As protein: CASSVFLGGGKPYEQYF.

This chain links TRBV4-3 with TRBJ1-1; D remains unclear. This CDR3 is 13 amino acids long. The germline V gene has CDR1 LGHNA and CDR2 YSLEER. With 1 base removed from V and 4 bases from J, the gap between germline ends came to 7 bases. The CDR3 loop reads CASSQGRSTEAFF. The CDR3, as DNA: TGCGCCAGCAGCCAAGGGAGGAGCACTGAAGCTTTCTTT.

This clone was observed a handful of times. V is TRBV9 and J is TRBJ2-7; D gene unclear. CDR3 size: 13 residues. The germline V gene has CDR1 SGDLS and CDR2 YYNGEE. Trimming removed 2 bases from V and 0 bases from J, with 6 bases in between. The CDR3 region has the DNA TGTGCCAGCAGCGTCTCCGTCTCCTACGAGCAGTACTTC. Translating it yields CASSVSVSYEQYF. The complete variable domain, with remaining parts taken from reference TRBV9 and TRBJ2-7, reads DSGVTQTPKHLITATGQRVTLRCSPRSGDLSVYWYQQSLDQGLQFLIQYYNGEERAKGNILERFSAQQFPDLHSELNLSSLELGDSALYFCASSVSVSYEQYFGPGTRLTVT.

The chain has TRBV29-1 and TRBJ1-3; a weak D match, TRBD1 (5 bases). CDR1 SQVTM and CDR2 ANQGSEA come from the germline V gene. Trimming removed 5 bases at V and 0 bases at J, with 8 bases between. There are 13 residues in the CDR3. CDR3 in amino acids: CSVTGYSGNTIYF. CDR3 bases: TGCAGCGTTACAGGATACTCTGGAAACACCATATATTTT.

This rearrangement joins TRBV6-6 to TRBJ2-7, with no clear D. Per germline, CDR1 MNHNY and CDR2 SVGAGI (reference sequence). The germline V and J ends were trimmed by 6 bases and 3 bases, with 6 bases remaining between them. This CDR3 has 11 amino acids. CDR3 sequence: CASSLNYEQYF. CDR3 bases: TGTGCCAGCAGCCTCAACTACGAGCAGTACTTC.

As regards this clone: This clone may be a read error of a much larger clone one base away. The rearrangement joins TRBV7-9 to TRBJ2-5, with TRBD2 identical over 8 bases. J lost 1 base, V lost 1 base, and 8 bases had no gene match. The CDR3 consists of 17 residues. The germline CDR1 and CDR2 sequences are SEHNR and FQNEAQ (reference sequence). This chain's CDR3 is CASSLGGRGGTQETQYF. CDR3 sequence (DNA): TGTGCCAGCAGCTTAGGGGGTCGCGGGGGGACCCAAGAGACCCAGTACTTC.

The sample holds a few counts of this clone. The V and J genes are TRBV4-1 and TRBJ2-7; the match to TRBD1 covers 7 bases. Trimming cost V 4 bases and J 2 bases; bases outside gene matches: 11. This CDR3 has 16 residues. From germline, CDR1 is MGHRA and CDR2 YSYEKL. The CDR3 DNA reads TGCGCCAGCAGCCCGGAGGACAGGCCCTCTGCCTACGAGCAGTACTTC. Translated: CASSPEDRPSAYEQYF.

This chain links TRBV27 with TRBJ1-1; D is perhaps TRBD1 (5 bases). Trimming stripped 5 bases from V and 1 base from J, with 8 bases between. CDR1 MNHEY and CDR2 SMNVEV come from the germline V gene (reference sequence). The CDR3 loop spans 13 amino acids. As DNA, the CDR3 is TGTGCCAGCAGTGTGACAGAGAACACTGAAGCTTTCTTT. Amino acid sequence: CASSVTENTEAFF.

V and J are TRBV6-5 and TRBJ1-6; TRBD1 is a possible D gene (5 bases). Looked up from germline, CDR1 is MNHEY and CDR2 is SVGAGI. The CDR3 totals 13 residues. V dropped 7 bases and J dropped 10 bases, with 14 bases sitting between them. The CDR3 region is CASNEGRGSPLHF. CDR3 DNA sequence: TGTGCCAGCAATGAGGGGAGAGGATCACCCCTCCACTTT.

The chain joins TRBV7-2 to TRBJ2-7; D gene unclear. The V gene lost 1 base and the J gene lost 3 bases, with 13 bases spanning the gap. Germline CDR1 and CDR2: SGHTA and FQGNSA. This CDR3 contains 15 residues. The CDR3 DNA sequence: TGTGCCAGCAGCTTAGACCGGACGGTGGGCTACGAGCAGTACTTC. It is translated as CASSLDRTVGYEQYF.

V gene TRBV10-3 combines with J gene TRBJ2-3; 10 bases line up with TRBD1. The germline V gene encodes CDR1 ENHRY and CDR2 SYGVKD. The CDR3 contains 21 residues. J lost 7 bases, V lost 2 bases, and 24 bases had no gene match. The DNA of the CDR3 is TGTGCCATCAGTGAGCCCGGGGGAGGGACAGGGGAGGACACCGATATCAATACGCAGTATTTT. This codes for CAISEPGGGTGEDTDINTQYF.

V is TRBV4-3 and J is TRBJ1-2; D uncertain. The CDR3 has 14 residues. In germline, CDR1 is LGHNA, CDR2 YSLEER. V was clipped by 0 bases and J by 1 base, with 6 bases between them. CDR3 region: CASSQDVGNYGYTF. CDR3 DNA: TGCGCCAGCAGCCAAGATGTGGGTAACTATGGCTACACCTTC.